A single sample gave rise to the 24 T cell receptor beta chains below, sequenced in a study. TCRdb redid the calling of the RT-PCR reads with MiXCR, one entry per CDR3 protein. The sample has around 700,000 distinct CDR3 sequences; 14% are singletons. The sample consisted of memory CD4+ T cells from blood. Receptors were obtained from a female donor in good health, serving as a healthy control.

This chain connects TRBV5-1 to TRBJ2-5; the match to TRBD2 covers 12 bases. The V gene's germline CDR1 is SGHRS and CDR2 YFSETQ. V gave up 3 bases and J gave up 4 bases; unmatched junction bases: 4. This CDR3 has 15 residues. The CDR3 region is CASSSQTSGGETQYF. Here the CDR3 DNA reads TGCGCCAGCAGCTCCCAGACTAGCGGGGGAGAGACCCAGTACTTC.

V usage is TRBV5-6 and J usage is TRBJ2-7; TRBD2 matches 7 bases. Germline assignment: CDR1 SGHDT and CDR2 YYEEEE. V shed 0 bases, J shed 4 bases, and the junction held 13 bases outside the gene matches. CDR3 length equals 17 residues. The CDR3 bases are TGTGCCAGCAGCTTGGGGTATCTAGCGGAACGCCATTACGAGCAGTACTTC. Translated: CASSLGYLAERHYEQYF.

J is TRBJ2-2 and V is TRBV12-3 or TRBV12-4; no clear D gene. This CDR3 is built from 13 residues. V was trimmed by 5 bases and J by 7 bases, leaving 11 bases between them. CDR3 nucleotide sequence: TGTGCCAGCAGTCAGAGTTCGGTCGGGGAGCTGTTTTTT. Its protein is CASSQSSVGELFF.

The chain carries TRBV5-6 and TRBJ2-7; possible D gene TRBD2, 6 bases. V gave up 1 base and J gave up 6 bases, with 11 bases separating them. This CDR3 region has 13 residues. The germline V gene encodes CDR1 SGHDT and CDR2 YYEEEE. The CDR3 DNA reads TGTGCCAGCAGCTTGATTCGAGCGGGCGAGCAGTACTTC. Amino acid sequence: CASSLIRAGEQYF.

CDR3 sequence: CASSGAGANVLTF. The CDR3 DNA reads as TGCGCCAGCAGTGGGGCTGGGGCCAACGTCCTGACTTTC. V gene TRBV10-1 combines with J gene TRBJ2-6; D remains ambiguous. CDR1 and CDR2 (germline): WNHNN, SYGVQD (reference sequence). The ends were cut back, 4 bases at V and 2 bases at J, with 3 bases in the middle. There are 13 residues in the CDR3.

This clonotype was seen a few times. This chain connects TRBV7-6 to TRBJ2-7; D is unresolved. The V gene's germline CDR1 is SGHVS and CDR2 FNYEAQ. Trimming cost V 5 bases and J 7 bases, with 21 bases left between them. This CDR3 contains 15 residues. The CDR3 here is CASSRVEGSEMEQYF. The CDR3 coding sequence is TGTGCCAGCAGCCGAGTAGAAGGGTCCGAGATGGAGCAGTACTTC. Looking up the rest from reference TRBV7-6 and TRBJ2-7 gives the full variable domain: GAGVSQSPRYKVTKRGQDVALRCDPISGHVSLYWYRQALGQGPEFLTYFNYEAQQDKSGLPNDRFSAERPEGSISTLTIQRTEQRDSAMYRCASSRVEGSEMEQYFGPGTRLTVT.

This clonotype appeared a few times. The chain has TRBV28 and TRBJ2-4, with D tentatively TRBD1 or TRBD2 (5 bases each). This CDR3 has 12 amino acids. V dropped 7 bases and J dropped 5 bases, with 9 bases sitting between them. Per germline, CDR1 MDHEN and CDR2 SYDVKM. The CDR3 DNA reads as TGTGCCAGCAACGGGGACCAAAACATTCAGTACTTC. Translating it yields CASNGDQNIQYF.

The chain couples TRBV7-8 to TRBJ1-5, with D tentatively TRBD1 (5 bases). This CDR3 is 14 amino acids long. The ends were cut back, 1 base at V and 4 bases at J, with 8 bases in the middle. Germline lookup yields CDR1 SGHVS and CDR2 FQNEAQ. The CDR3 protein is CASSLVGTNQPQHF. The CDR3 DNA reads TGTGCCAGCAGCTTAGTGGGGACGAATCAGCCCCAGCATTTT.

The table lists this clonotype with many counts. The chain combines TRBV5-1 with TRBJ2-1; 9 bases are shared with TRBD1. V was clipped by 0 bases and J by 4 bases; unmatched bases: 2. The CDR3 extends over 15 amino acids. Germline values: CDR1 SGHRS, CDR2 YFSETQ. CDR3 coding DNA: TGCGCCAGCAGCTTGGGGGACAGGGTTTACAATGAGCAGTTCTTC. It codes for CASSLGDRVYNEQFF.

This clonotype appeared a few times. A much larger clonotype is one base distant, so this may be a read error. The rearrangement uses TRBV7-2 and TRBJ1-2; a possible D gene is TRBD1 (5 bases). CDR3 length: 14 residues. The V and J ends lost 4 bases and 2 bases respectively, with 11 bases between them. Germline V CDR1 and CDR2: SGHTA, FQGNSA. DNA for the CDR3: TGTGCCAGCAGCTCGGGACCGGGGAACTATGGCTACACCTTC. Protein product: CASSSGPGNYGYTF.

Regarding this clonotype: One junction end does not reproduce the germline sequence, and a read error may be involved. The chain joins TRBV11-3 to TRBJ1-1; D possibly corresponds to TRBD1 (5 bases). The germline V gene has CDR1 SGHNT and CDR2 YENEEA. The CDR3 covers 14 residues. CDR3 bases: TGTGCCAGCAGTACAGGCCTTGAGAACGCTGAAGCTTTCTTT. Amino acid sequence: CASSTGLENAEAFF.

The table lists this clonotype with a few counts. This sequence joins TRBV24-1 and TRBJ2-7, with 9 bases matching TRBD1. V dropped 2 bases and J dropped 2; count of bases not matched to a gene: 6. Germline assignment: CDR1 KGHDR and CDR2 SFDVKD. The CDR3 is 16 amino acids. The CDR3: CATSDSYRGPTYEQYF. The CDR3 nucleotides are TGTGCCACCAGTGATTCCTACAGGGGGCCGACCTACGAGCAGTACTTC.

This clonotype was seen a few times. The CDR3 DNA sequence: TGTGCCAGCAGCACTAGCGGGAGGGGTGGGCAAGAGACCCAGTACTTC. Translation: CASSTSGRGGQETQYF. The chain uses TRBV28 and TRBJ2-5, with 13 positions matching TRBD2. The length of the CDR3 is 16 residues. Germline CDR1 and CDR2: MDHEN and SYDVKM. V dropped 6 bases and J dropped 2; count of bases not matched to a gene: 6.

V is TRBV24-1 and J is TRBJ2-3; 9 positions agree with TRBD1. This CDR3 comprises 14 residues. V was pared by 9 bases and J by 0 bases, with 3 bases of the junction left unmatched. Germline V CDR1 and CDR2: KGHDR, SFDVKD. The chain's CDR3 is CATEGQGSTDTQYF. CDR3 nucleotide sequence: TGTGCCACCGAAGGACAGGGGAGCACAGATACGCAGTATTTT.

Only a few counts were recorded for this clonotype. The chain combines TRBV18 with TRBJ2-1, with 10 bases that match TRBD2. With V trimmed by 8 bases and J by 3 bases, 7 bases remained unmatched. The CDR3 contains 15 residues. The germline gives CDR1 KGHSH, CDR2 LQKENI. The CDR3 loop is CASTSGRANYNEQFF. The CDR3 DNA reads as TGTGCCAGCACGAGCGGGAGGGCCAACTACAATGAGCAGTTCTTC.

This clonotype was seen more than once but under ten times. This rearrangement joins TRBV15 to TRBJ2-7; D ambiguous. Germline V CDR1 and CDR2: LNHNV, YYDKDF (reference sequence). The V gene lost 2 bases and the J gene lost 6 bases, with 11 bases spanning the gap. This CDR3 region has 13 residues. The CDR3 bases are TGTGCCACCAGCAGACCGGGTCCCAGCGAGCAGTACTTC. It is translated as CATSRPGPSEQYF.

The gene calls are TRBV7-6 and TRBJ1-2, with TRBD1 identical over 9 bases. With 3 bases clipped from V and 4 bases from J, the junction kept 6 bases outside the gene matches. Per germline, CDR1 SGHVS and CDR2 FNYEAQ. This CDR3 region has 15 residues. CDR3 sequence: CASSLGTGTPYGYTF. The CDR3 region has the DNA TGTGCCAGCAGCTTGGGGACAGGGACGCCCTATGGCTACACCTTC.

In this sample, this clonotype turned up many times. The J gene is TRBJ2-3, the V gene TRBV6-6; D uncertain. V was shortened by 2 bases and J by 2 bases, with 8 bases between the two germline ends. Germline CDR1 is MNHNY and CDR2 is SVGAGI (reference sequence). The CDR3 spans 14 residues. The CDR3 nucleotides read TGTGCCAGCAGTTACCGGCAGTCCACAGATACGCAGTATTTT. The encoded protein is CASSYRQSTDTQYF.

This clonotype was observed a handful of times. The rearrangement links TRBV7-6 to TRBJ2-2, with TRBD1 as a possible D gene (7 bases). The CDR3 has 15 residues. Germline lookup yields CDR1 SGHVS and CDR2 FNYEAQ. V was pared by 5 bases and J by 4 bases, with 14 bases between. The CDR3 here is CASSLQGGGTGELFF. The CDR3 bases are TGTGCCAGCAGCCTTCAGGGGGGAGGCACCGGGGAGCTGTTTTTT.

This clonotype was counted at least ten times. A junction end diverges from the germline sequence, so it may reflect a read error. This chain joins TRBV7-2 and TRBJ2-1; 7 bases are shared with TRBD2. Germline CDR1 and CDR2: SGHTA and FQGNSA. The CDR3 spans 15 residues. CDR3 protein: CATSLRGSSYNEQFF. CDR3 nucleotides: TGTGCCACCAGCTTACGCGGGAGCTCCTACAATGAGCAGTTCTTC. Variable domain in full (rest from reference TRBV7-2 and TRBJ2-1): GAGVSQSPSNKVTEKGKDVELRCDPISGHTALYWYRQSLGQGLEFLIYFQGNSAPDKSGLPSDRFSAERTGGSVSTLTIQRTQQEDSAVYLCATSLRGSSYNEQFFGPGTRLTVL.

CDR3 coding DNA: TGCAGTGCTAGAGCTCCGCTATTCTTGAACACTGAAGCTTTCTTT. This gives the protein CSARAPLFLNTEAFF. The chain has TRBV20-1 and TRBJ1-1, with D hard to call. The CDR3 runs to 15 residues. V dropped 1 base and J dropped 0 bases, with 12 bases sitting between them. Germline V CDR1 and CDR2: DFQATT, SNEGSKA (reference sequence).

The chain uses TRBV12-3 or TRBV12-4 and TRBJ2-7, with D perhaps given as TRBD1 or TRBD2 (6 bases each). Between the trimmed V and J ends, which lost 6 bases and 6 bases, there was a span of 15 bases. The CDR3 sequence is 13 residues long. The CDR3 bases are TGTGCCAGCAGCCGGGACCGGGGGCCCGAGCAGTACTTC. Amino acids: CASSRDRGPEQYF.

Ten or more counts support this clonotype. The J gene is TRBJ2-1, the V gene TRBV24-1; D is possibly TRBD1 or TRBD2 (5 bases each). V was cut by 2 bases and J by 3 bases, with 16 bases left in between. The CDR3 spans 17 residues. Looked up from germline, CDR1 is KGHDR and CDR2 is SFDVKD. The CDR3 region is CATSDSKLGDRYNEQFF. The CDR3 DNA reads TGTGCCACCAGTGATTCCAAATTAGGGGACCGCTACAATGAGCAGTTCTTC.

As DNA, the CDR3 is TGTGCCAGCAGACCACAGGGGGCTAGTGGAAACACCATATATTTT. The encoded protein is CASRPQGASGNTIYF. The chain has TRBV7-8 and TRBJ1-3, with 9 bases fitting TRBD1. This CDR3 spans 15 amino acids. The ends lost 6 bases at V and 3 bases at J; junction bases unmatched: 6. The germline V gene has CDR1 SGHVS and CDR2 FQNEAQ.